The text below deals with one T cell receptor (beta chain). The antigen is undetermined. The PCR employed 60 Vbeta primers together with 13 Jbeta primers. TCRdb's copy holds only in-frame clones and misses some; the assay was immunoSEQ multiplex PCR. The sample has roughly 150,000 clones; more than 65% are singletons. The CDR3 loop spans 14 amino acids. Trimming left V 5 bases short and J 7 bases short, with 14 bases between. The V gene's germline CDR1 is SEHNR and CDR2 FQNEAQ (reference sequence). The sample is drawn from a study of cytomegalovirus exposure and HLA in healthy donors. Study results and caveats: The authors later found TCR association rates varying by HLA locus, with DRB1 most and HLA-C fewest. Follow-up analysis seemed to connect common viral pathogens with several of the most significant clusters identified. In an earlier analysis, most TCR beta V segments were productive about 90% or about 30% of the time. Follow-up analysis later connected one missense variant in DCLRE1C with trimming of TCR beta V- and J-genes.

The TCR sequence derives from a man aged 45-65 years in good health and CMV-seropositive. V and J are TRBV7-9 and TRBJ1-4; D perhaps matches TRBD1 (6 bases). Source material: PBMCs. Here the CDR3 DNA reads TGTGCCAGCAGCCCACTCGGGACACGTGAAAAACTGTTTTTT. Its translation is CASSPLGTREKLFF. Complete variable domain (other parts from reference TRBV7-9 and TRBJ1-4): DTGVSQNPRHKITKRGQNVTFRCDPISEHNRLYWYRQTLGQGPEFLTYFQNEAQLEKSRLLSDRFSAERPKGSFSTLEIQRTEQGDSAMYLCASSPLGTREKLFFGSGTQLSVL.